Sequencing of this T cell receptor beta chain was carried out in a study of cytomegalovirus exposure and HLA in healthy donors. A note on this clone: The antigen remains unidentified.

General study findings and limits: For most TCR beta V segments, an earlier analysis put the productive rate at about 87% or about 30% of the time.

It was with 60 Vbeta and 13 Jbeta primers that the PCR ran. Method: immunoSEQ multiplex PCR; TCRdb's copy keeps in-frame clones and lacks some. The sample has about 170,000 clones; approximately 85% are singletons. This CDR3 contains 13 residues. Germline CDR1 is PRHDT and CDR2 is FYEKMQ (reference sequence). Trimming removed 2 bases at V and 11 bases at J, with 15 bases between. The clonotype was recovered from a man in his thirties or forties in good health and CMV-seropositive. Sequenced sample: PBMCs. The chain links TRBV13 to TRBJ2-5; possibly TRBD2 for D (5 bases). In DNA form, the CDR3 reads TGTGCCAGCAGCTTAAAGCTTAGTGGGGAGCAGTACTTC. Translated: CASSLKLSGEQYF.